These 32 T cell receptor beta chains originate from one sample sequenced in a study of T cell responses to AZD1222 COVID-19 vaccine. Assay: immunoSEQ multiplex PCR; the TCRdb copy retains only in-frame clones and omits some. This table has 180,000 or so clones, 70% to 90% appearing once. The sample was peripheral blood, taken 28 days after the second dose of the MenACWY control vaccine. Receptors were obtained from an adult who received the MenACWY meningococcal vaccine as a control.

The chain employs TRBV5-8 and TRBJ2-2, with D tentatively TRBD2 (5 bases). Germline V gene data show CDR1 as SGHTS and CDR2 as YDEGEE. The CDR3 is 14 residues long. The V end was cut by 2 bases, the J end by 4 bases, with 9 bases between. The CDR3: CASSLGLLTGELFF. The CDR3 coding sequence is TGTGCCAGCAGCTTAGGACTCCTCACCGGGGAGCTGTTTTTT. Filled out from reference TRBV5-8 and TRBJ2-2, the complete variable domain reads EAGVTQSPTHLIKTRGQQATLRCSPISGHTSVYWYQQALGLGLQFLLWYDEGEERNRGNFPPRFSGRQFPNYSSELNVNALELEDSALYLCASSLGLLTGELFFGEGSRLTVL.

This chain joins TRBV27 and TRBJ1-5; tentatively, D is TRBD1 (5 bases). Germline V lookup: CDR1 MNHEY, CDR2 SMNVEV (reference sequence). The CDR3 runs to 15 residues. Trimming stripped 1 base from V and 6 bases from J, with 13 bases between. The CDR3 DNA follows: TGTGCCAGCAGTTTATTAGGGGCGTCGGGTCAGCCCCAGCATTTT. It codes for CASSLLGASGQPQHF.

This clone has a single count. V gene TRBV28 combines with J gene TRBJ2-5, with no clear D. The germline V gene encodes CDR1 MDHEN and CDR2 SYDVKM. The CDR3 is 15 amino acids. Deletions cut 3 bases from V and 5 bases from J, with 16 bases between. This CDR3 reads CASSFLQKLRETQYF. Here the CDR3 DNA reads TGTGCCAGCAGTTTTCTCCAGAAGTTGAGGGAGACCCAGTACTTC.

The V call is TRBV6-5, the J call TRBJ2-1, with D hard to call. The CDR3 is 10 residues long. The germline V and J ends were trimmed by 6 bases and 13 bases, with 10 bases remaining between them. Germline assignment: CDR1 MNHEY and CDR2 SVGAGI. CDR3 sequence (DNA): TGTGCCAGCAGACAAGCACGACAGTTCTTC. The encoded protein is CASRQARQFF.

The chain joins TRBV28 to TRBJ2-7; either TRBD1 or TRBD2 may fit D (5 bases each). There are 15 residues in the CDR3. Per germline, CDR1 MDHEN and CDR2 SYDVKM. Trimming left V 8 bases short and J 1 base short, with 18 bases between. Here the CDR3 reads CASALGGFRSYEQYF. DNA for the CDR3: TGTGCCAGCGCGCTTGGGGGTTTTAGGTCCTACGAGCAGTACTTC. The whole variable domain, remainder taken from reference TRBV28 and TRBJ2-7, is DVKVTQSSRYLVKRTGEKVFLECVQDMDHENMFWYRQDPGLGLRLIYFSYDVKMKEKGDIPEGYSVSREKKERFSLILESASTNQTSMYLCASALGGFRSYEQYFGPGTRLTVT.

The V and J genes are TRBV6-5 and TRBJ1-4, with TRBD1 matching over 10 bases. Trimming cost V 6 bases and J 5 bases; bases outside gene matches: 6. CDR1 and CDR2 from the germline V gene are MNHEY and SVGAGI. This CDR3 comprises 15 residues. CDR3 bases: TGTGCCAGCAGCCCAGACAGGGGGCAAAATGAAAAACTGTTTTTT. Protein sequence: CASSPDRGQNEKLFF.

The chain uses TRBV27 and TRBJ1-1, with TRBD1 as a possible D gene (6 bases). Germline V gene sequence: CDR1 MNHEY, CDR2 SMNVEV (reference sequence). The CDR3 totals 19 residues. V was trimmed by 8 bases and J by 1 base, leaving 29 bases between them. The chain's CDR3 is CASHLRPPNYGGQNTEAFF. The CDR3 region has the DNA TGTGCCAGCCACTTAAGGCCCCCCAATTACGGGGGGCAGAACACTGAAGCTTTCTTT.

This clone showed up just once. The rearrangement joins TRBV5-1 to TRBJ2-5, with 7 bases aligning to TRBD2. Germline V gene sequence: CDR1 SGHRS, CDR2 YFSETQ. The trim removed 0 bases at V and 6 bases at J, leaving 8 bases unmatched. The CDR3 sequence is 15 residues long. CDR3 sequence reads: CASSLAGLVDKTQYF. The CDR3 nucleotides are TGCGCCAGCAGCTTGGCAGGACTAGTTGATAAGACCCAGTACTTC.

The chain carries TRBV3-1 (or the pseudogene TRBV3-2) and TRBJ1-5; D not certain. Looked up from germline, CDR1 is LGHDT and CDR2 is YNNKEL (reference sequence). The CDR3 covers 13 residues. V lost 3 bases and J lost 5, with 8 bases in between. The chain's CDR3 is CASSQTLYQPQHF. The CDR3 DNA is TGTGCCAGCAGCCAGACCCTATATCAGCCCCAGCATTTT.

V is TRBV7-9 and J is TRBJ2-7, with 7 bases fitting TRBD1. Germline V gives CDR1 SEHNR, CDR2 FQNEAQ (reference sequence). The J segment lost 6 bases and the V segment lost 5 bases, leaving 7 bases of the junction unmatched. This CDR3 comprises 13 residues. The CDR3 DNA is TGTGCCAGCAGCCTTACGGGACAGCCCGAGCAGTACTTC. This sequence encodes CASSLTGQPEQYF.

The chain links TRBV4-1 to TRBJ2-7; D possibly matches TRBD1 or TRBD2 (5 bases each). The CDR3 length is 18 residues. V was cut by 2 bases and J by 0 bases, with 20 bases left in between. CDR1 and CDR2 (germline): MGHRA, YSYEKL. The CDR3 loop reads CASSQRRDPGLDSYEQYF. The CDR3 coding sequence is TGCGCCAGCAGCCAACGTCGGGACCCCGGACTGGACTCCTACGAGCAGTACTTC.

DNA of the CDR3: TGTGCCAGCAGTGTTTGGCCAAAGGGGGACAGGGGGTTGAACACTGAAGCTTTCTTT. This encodes CASSVWPKGDRGLNTEAFF. The chain is built from TRBV6-1 and TRBJ1-1, with 11 bases aligning to TRBD1. V lost 4 bases to trimming and J lost 0 bases; unmatched junction nucleotides: 13. Germline V gene lookup returns CDR1 MNHNS and CDR2 SASEGT. This CDR3 is 19 amino acids long.

This clone was seen more than once but under ten times. This chain uses TRBV7-2 with TRBJ1-3; D gene ambiguous. The CDR3 consists of 16 residues. CDR1 is SGHTA, CDR2 FQGNSA, per germline. V gave up 1 base and J gave up 2 bases, with 12 bases separating them. The DNA for the CDR3 is TGTGCCAGCAGCTTAGATACTGGTGCCCCTGGAAACACCATATATTTT. The encoded protein is CASSLDTGAPGNTIYF.

The CDR3 DNA follows: TGTGCCAGCAGCTCATTTGTAGGGGCCACCGGGGAGCTGTTTTTT. Amino acid sequence: CASSSFVGATGELFF. The chain joins TRBV7-2 to TRBJ2-2; D might be TRBD1 (5 bases). Germline V gene sequence: CDR1 SGHTA, CDR2 FQGNSA. The germline V and J ends were trimmed by 4 bases and 4 bases, with 13 bases remaining between them. There are 15 residues in the CDR3.

The chain carries TRBV5-6 and TRBJ2-7; a possible D gene is TRBD2 (6 bases). This CDR3 has 13 residues. V lost 3 bases, J lost 9 bases, and 16 bases lay in between. The germline V gene encodes CDR1 SGHDT and CDR2 YYEEEE. DNA for the CDR3: TGTGCCAGCAGCTCGGGAGTTAGCCTTCGGCAGTACTTC. It codes for CASSSGVSLRQYF. Complete variable domain (other parts from reference TRBV5-6 and TRBJ2-7): DAGVTQSPTHLIKTRGQQVTLRCSPKSGHDTVSWYQQALGQGPQFIFQYYEEEERQRGNFPDRFSGHQFPNYSSELNVNALLLGDSALYLCASSSGVSLRQYFGPGTRLTVT.

The chain is built from TRBV7-2 and TRBJ1-2; D is ambiguous. Per the germline V gene, CDR1 is SGHTA and CDR2 is FQGNSA. This CDR3 comprises 11 residues. The V and J ends lost 4 bases and 2 bases respectively, with 2 bases between them. The CDR3, as DNA: TGTGCCAGCAGCTCGAACTATGGCTACACCTTC. Its protein product is CASSSNYGYTF.

V is TRBV7-3 and J is TRBJ2-2, with D unclear. V was trimmed by 4 bases and J by 6 bases, leaving 6 bases between them. The germline CDR1 and CDR2 sequences are SGHTA and FQGTGA. This CDR3 contains 12 residues. The CDR3, as DNA: TGTGCCAGCAGCTCAGAGGCCGGGGAGCTGTTTTTT. Residues: CASSSEAGELFF.

The chain combines TRBV28 with TRBJ2-7, with D perhaps matching TRBD1 (6 bases). CDR1 is MDHEN, CDR2 SYDVKM, per germline. This CDR3 is built from 15 residues. V was pared by 5 bases and J by 9 bases, with 23 bases between. The DNA of the CDR3 is TGTGCCAGCAGTCTCGGGACACCTTCACCGGTGGGGCAGTACTTC. Protein: CASSLGTPSPVGQYF.

This clone occurred once. The V and J genes are TRBV27 and TRBJ1-2, with D unclear. CDR3 size: 12 residues. V lost 4 bases, J lost 8 bases, and 11 bases lay in between. Germline CDR1 reads MNHEY; CDR2 reads SMNVEV (reference sequence). CDR3 sequence reads: CASSSSNGGYTF. In nucleotides, the CDR3 is TGTGCCAGCAGTTCCTCCAACGGGGGCTACACCTTC.

V gene TRBV19 combines with J gene TRBJ2-7; D not certain. Trimming removed 4 bases from V and 1 base from J, with 14 bases in between. CDR1 is LNHDA, CDR2 SQIVND, per germline (reference sequence). The CDR3 length is 15 residues. Here the CDR3 reads CASSRSGQLSYEQYF. CDR3 nucleotide sequence: TGTGCCAGTAGTAGGTCGGGCCAGCTGTCCTACGAGCAGTACTTC.

This CDR3 reads CASSFINEQFF. CDR3 DNA sequence: TGTGCCAGCAGTTTTATTAATGAGCAGTTCTTC. The V gene is TRBV27, the J gene TRBJ2-1; no firm D call. The CDR3 totals 11 residues. The V gene's germline CDR1 is MNHEY and CDR2 SMNVEV (reference sequence). V was clipped by 3 bases and J by 7 bases, with 4 bases between them.

This rearrangement joins TRBV6-5 to TRBJ1-1; 7 nucleotides line up with TRBD1. CDR1 and CDR2 from the germline V gene are MNHEY and SVGAGI. Losses at the gene ends were 2 bases for V and 5 bases for J; bases not matched to a gene: 8. This CDR3 region has 15 residues. The CDR3 loop is CASSYPRDSKTEAFF. The CDR3 nucleotides are TGTGCCAGCAGTTACCCAAGGGACAGCAAAACTGAAGCTTTCTTT.

The V and J genes are TRBV3-1 (or the pseudogene TRBV3-2) and TRBJ1-1; a weak D match, TRBD1 (5 bases). Germline CDR1 LGHDT, CDR2 YNNKEL (reference sequence). The CDR3 has 14 residues. V lost 7 bases to trimming and J lost 1 base, with 13 bases between them. CDR3 protein: CASTLTTANTEAFF. CDR3 nucleotides: TGTGCCAGCACTCTTACGACAGCGAACACTGAAGCTTTCTTT.

This clone showed up just a few times. This rearrangement joins TRBV6-1 to TRBJ2-7; D is unclear. CDR1 MNHNS and CDR2 SASEGT come from the germline V gene. The CDR3 has 13 residues. The V gene lost 2 bases and the J gene lost 9 bases, with 14 bases spanning the gap. The CDR3 here is CASSEREASMQYF. CDR3 sequence (DNA): TGTGCCAGCAGTGAACGCGAAGCCTCTATGCAGTACTTC.

CDR3: CASSQQEQGKGNYGYTF. The CDR3 region has the DNA TGCGCCAGCAGCCAACAAGAACAGGGAAAAGGAAACTATGGCTACACCTTC. The chain combines TRBV4-3 with TRBJ1-2; tentative D call: TRBD1 (6 bases). CDR1 and CDR2 from the germline V gene are LGHNA and YSLEER. There are 17 residues in the CDR3. Between the trimmed V and J ends, which lost 2 bases and 2 bases, there was a span of 18 bases.

For the CDR3, the DNA is TGTGCTGGACAGGGGGATGGTCCTAGAGGCCACACCTTC. It translates to CAGQGDGPRGHTF. The rearrangement joins TRBV7-9 to TRBJ1-2; 10 positions agree with TRBD1. There are 13 residues in the CDR3. The V gene's germline CDR1 is SEHNR and CDR2 FQNEAQ (reference sequence).

This sequence joins TRBV28 and TRBJ2-7; 9 bases agree with TRBD1. Trimming at V came to 4 bases and at J to 5 bases, leaving 6 bases not matched to a gene. The CDR3 is made up of 14 amino acids. Germline-derived CDR1 and CDR2 are MDHEN and SYDVKM. CDR3 region: CASSYTGGADEQYF. CDR3 in DNA: TGTGCCAGCAGTTACACAGGGGGCGCGGACGAGCAGTACTTC.

This chain joins TRBV11-2 and TRBJ1-2, with D possibly being TRBD1 (5 bases). Germline-derived CDR1 and CDR2 are SGHAT and FQNNGV. The CDR3 loop spans 15 amino acids. Deletions cut 5 bases from V and 0 bases from J, with 13 bases between. CDR3 nucleotide sequence: TGTGCCAGCAGCCTAGGGGACCAAGCTAACTATGGCTACACCTTC. It codes for CASSLGDQANYGYTF.

The chain couples TRBV30 to TRBJ1-2; D might be TRBD1 (6 bases). The CDR3 runs 12 residues. Germline CDR1 is GTSNPN and CDR2 is SVGIG (reference sequence). V was clipped by 5 bases and J by 4 bases, with 11 bases between them. In nucleotides, the CDR3 is TGTGCCTGGGAAACAGGGCCCTATGGCTACACCTTC. Translated: CAWETGPYGYTF.

This clone was seen more than once but under ten times. The chain combines TRBV5-4 with TRBJ1-2; the match to TRBD1 covers 9 bases. The CDR3 length is 14 residues. Germline CDR1 SGHNT, CDR2 YYREEE (reference sequence). V lost 5 bases, J lost 8 bases, and 10 bases stayed unmatched. CDR3 in amino acids: CASRTGDRVIGYTF. The CDR3 DNA is TGTGCCAGCAGGACCGGGGACAGGGTAATCGGCTACACCTTC.

With regard to this clone: The limits of the CDR3 on the DNA are not certain, so only TCRdb's listed CDR3 is given. J is TRBJ2-4 and V is TRBV2; the tabulated D call, TRBD1, remains unverified against the DNA. Looked up from germline, CDR1 is SNHLY and CDR2 is FYNNEI. From its first to its last residue, the CDR3 has 11 amino acids. The CDR3 sequence is CAADFATGAYF.

The rearrangement uses TRBV7-2 and TRBJ1-3; tentatively, D is TRBD1 (6 bases). Germline V gives CDR1 SGHTA, CDR2 FQGNSA. Trimming shortened V by 5 bases and J by 4 bases, and 15 bases separated the two germline ends. The CDR3 is 15 amino acids. The CDR3 here is CASSQNRVVGNTIYF. CDR3 bases: TGTGCCAGCAGCCAAAACAGGGTAGTCGGAAACACCATATATTTT.